This TCR beta chain appears in the sequencing data of a study of OX40 agonist ivuxolimab in advanced cancers. Findings and limits, study-wide: Clonal expansion from baseline to week 6 occurred in both CD4+ and CD8+ T cells.

CDR3 length equals 16 residues. Germline CDR1 and CDR2: SEHNR and FQNEAQ (reference sequence). V lost 3 bases and J lost 1, with 13 bases in between. TCRdb's table, derived via immunoSEQ multiplex PCR, lists solely in-frame clones and lacks some. The sample contains approximately 51,000 clones, 65% to 85% of which appear only once. Exclusion of a patient followed from autoimmune disease history or systemic immunosuppression. This clone came up a few times. Its antigen is not known. The chain carries TRBV7-9 and TRBJ2-4; D gene uncertain. The sample in question was CD4+ or CD8+ T cells sorted from blood, obtained in a trial of the OX40 agonist ivuxolimab. The sequence was collected from an adult with an advanced solid tumor such as melanoma, head and neck, liver or kidney cancer. DNA of the CDR3: TGTGCCAGCAGCTTTTTCGCGCTAGGGGCCAAAAACATTCAGTACTTC. As protein: CASSFFALGAKNIQYF.